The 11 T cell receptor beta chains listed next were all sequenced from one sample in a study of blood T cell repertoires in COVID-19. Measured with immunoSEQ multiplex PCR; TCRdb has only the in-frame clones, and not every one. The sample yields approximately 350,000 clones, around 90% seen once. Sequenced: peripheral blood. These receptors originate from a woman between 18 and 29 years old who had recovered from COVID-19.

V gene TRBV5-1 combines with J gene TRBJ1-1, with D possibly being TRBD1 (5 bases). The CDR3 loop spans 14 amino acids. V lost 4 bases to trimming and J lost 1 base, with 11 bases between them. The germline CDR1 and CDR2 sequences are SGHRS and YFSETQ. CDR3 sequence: CASSPGGGNTEAFF. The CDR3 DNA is TGCGCCAGCAGCCCTGGCGGGGGGAACACTGAAGCTTTCTTT.

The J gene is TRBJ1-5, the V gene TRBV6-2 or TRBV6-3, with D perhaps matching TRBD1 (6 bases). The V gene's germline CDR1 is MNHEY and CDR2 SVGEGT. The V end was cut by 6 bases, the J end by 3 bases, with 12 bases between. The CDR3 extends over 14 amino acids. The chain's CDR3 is CASSRTVSNQPQHF. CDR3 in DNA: TGTGCCAGCAGCCGGACAGTCTCCAATCAGCCCCAGCATTTT.

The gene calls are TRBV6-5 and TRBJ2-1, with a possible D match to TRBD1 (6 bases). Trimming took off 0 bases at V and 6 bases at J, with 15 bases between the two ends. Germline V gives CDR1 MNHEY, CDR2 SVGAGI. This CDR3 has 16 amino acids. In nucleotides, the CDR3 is TGTGCCAGCAGTTACTCGACAGGAGCCGGAGTCAATGAGCAGTTCTTC. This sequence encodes CASSYSTGAGVNEQFF.

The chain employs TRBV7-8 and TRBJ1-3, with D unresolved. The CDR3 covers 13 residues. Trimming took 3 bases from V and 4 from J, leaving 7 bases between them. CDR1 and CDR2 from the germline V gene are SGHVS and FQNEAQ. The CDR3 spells CASSFVEGNTIYF. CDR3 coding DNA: TGTGCCAGCAGCTTTGTGGAGGGAAACACCATATATTTT. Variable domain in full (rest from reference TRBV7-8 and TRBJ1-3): GAGVSQSPRYKVAKRGQDVALRCDPISGHVSLFWYQQALGQGPEFLTYFQNEAQLDKSGLPSDRFFAERPEGSVSTLKIQRTQQEDSAVYLCASSFVEGNTIYFGEGSWLTVV.

The CDR3 nucleotides read TGTGCCTGGAGTGTAGGCAGGAATGGAAACACCATATATTTT. Translated, it gives CAWSVGRNGNTIYF. The rearrangement joins TRBV30 to TRBJ1-3; D is unclear. Trimming removed 0 bases from V and 3 bases from J, with 9 bases in between. The germline gives CDR1 GTSNPN, CDR2 SVGIG (reference sequence). The CDR3 is 14 amino acids. The entire variable domain, with the rest obtained from reference TRBV30 and TRBJ1-3, is as follows: SQTIHQWPATLVQPVGSPLSLECTVEGTSNPNLYWYRQAAGRGLQLLFYSVGIGQISSEVPQNLSASRPQDRQFILSSKKLLLSDSGFYLCAWSVGRNGNTIYFGEGSWLTVV.

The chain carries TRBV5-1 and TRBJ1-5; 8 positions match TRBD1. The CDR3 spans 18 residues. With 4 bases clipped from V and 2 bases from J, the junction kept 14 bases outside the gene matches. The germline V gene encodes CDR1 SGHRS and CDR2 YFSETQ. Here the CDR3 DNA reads TGCGCCAGCAGCAGAGCCCCTACAGGGGGAGGTCGCAATCAGCCCCAGCATTTT. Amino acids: CASSRAPTGGGRNQPQHF.

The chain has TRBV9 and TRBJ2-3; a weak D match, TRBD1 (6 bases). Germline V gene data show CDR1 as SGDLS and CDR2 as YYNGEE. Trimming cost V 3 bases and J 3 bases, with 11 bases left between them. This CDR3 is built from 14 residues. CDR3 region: CASSATGLTDTQYF. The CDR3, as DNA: TGTGCCAGCAGCGCCACAGGGTTGACAGATACGCAGTATTTT.

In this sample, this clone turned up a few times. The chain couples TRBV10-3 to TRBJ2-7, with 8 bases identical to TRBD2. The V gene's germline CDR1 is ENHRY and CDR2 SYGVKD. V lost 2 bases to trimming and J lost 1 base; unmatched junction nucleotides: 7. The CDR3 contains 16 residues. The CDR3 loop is CAISEEPSGRSYEQYV. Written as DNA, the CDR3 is TGTGCCATCAGTGAGGAGCCGAGCGGGAGATCCTACGAGCAGTACGTC.

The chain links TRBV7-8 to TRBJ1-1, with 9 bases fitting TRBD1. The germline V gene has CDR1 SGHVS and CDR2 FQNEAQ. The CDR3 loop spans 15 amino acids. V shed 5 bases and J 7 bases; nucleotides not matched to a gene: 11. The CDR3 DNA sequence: TGTGCCAGCAGCGAGGACAGGGGAGGCTCGTATGAAGCTTTCTTT. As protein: CASSEDRGGSYEAFF.

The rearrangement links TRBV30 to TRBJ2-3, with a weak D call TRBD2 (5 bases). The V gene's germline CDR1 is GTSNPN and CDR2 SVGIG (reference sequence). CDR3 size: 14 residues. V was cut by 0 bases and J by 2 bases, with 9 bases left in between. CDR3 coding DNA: TGTGCCTGGAGTGTACGGACTTTCACAGATACGCAGTATTTT. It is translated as CAWSVRTFTDTQYF.

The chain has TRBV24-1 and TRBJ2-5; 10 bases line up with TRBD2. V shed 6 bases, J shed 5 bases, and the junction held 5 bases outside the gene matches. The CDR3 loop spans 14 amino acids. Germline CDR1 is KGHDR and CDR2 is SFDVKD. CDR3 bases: TGTGCCACCAGTCCCGCTAGCGGGAGTGAGACCCAGTACTTC. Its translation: CATSPASGSETQYF.